Each of the 21 T cell receptor beta chains below was sequenced from the same sample in a study of T cell responses to AZD1222 COVID-19 vaccine. The method was immunoSEQ multiplex PCR; TCRdb's version includes in-frame clones alone and lacks a portion of them. The profile shows over 100,000 clones, 91% of them singletons. Sample: peripheral blood, taken on day 0 of AZD1222 vaccination. Every receptor here comes from an adult in good health.

The CDR3 is CASSINPDRAAFF. In DNA form, the CDR3 reads TGTGCCAGTAGTATAAACCCTGACAGGGCGGCTTTCTTT. The J gene is TRBJ1-1, the V gene TRBV19; 7 bases agree with TRBD1. CDR1 and CDR2 (germline): LNHDA, SQIVND (reference sequence). V lost 2 bases to trimming and J lost 11 bases; unmatched junction nucleotides: 8. This CDR3 is built from 13 residues.

The gene calls are TRBV10-3 and TRBJ1-4, with D maybe TRBD1 (6 bases). Germline CDR1 and CDR2: ENHRY and SYGVKD. V shed 3 bases and J shed 8 bases, with 13 bases lying between them. CDR3 length: 14 residues. The DNA for the CDR3 is TGTGCCATCAGTGATCAGGGGCATAGGGAAAAACTGTTTTTT. Its translation is CAISDQGHREKLFF.

The chain employs TRBV15 and TRBJ1-4, with 7 bases that match TRBD1. V shed 5 bases, J shed 10 bases, and the junction held 10 bases outside the gene matches. Looked up from germline, CDR1 is LNHNV and CDR2 is YYDKDF (reference sequence). The CDR3 is 14 amino acids. The CDR3 loop is CATSSGGTVGKLFF. The DNA of the CDR3 is TGTGCCACCAGCTCTGGCGGGACAGTAGGAAAACTGTTTTTT.

V usage is TRBV7-6 and J usage is TRBJ2-7, with D possibly TRBD1 on 6 matching bases. The V gene lost 5 bases and the J gene lost 1 base, with 12 bases spanning the gap. The CDR3 runs to 14 residues. CDR1 is SGHVS and CDR2 is FNYEAQ in the germline V gene. CDR3 sequence reads: CASSPRGYSYEQYF. The CDR3 DNA follows: TGTGCCAGCAGCCCGAGGGGGTATTCCTACGAGCAGTACTTC.

This chain joins TRBV5-1 and TRBJ1-2; D remains unclear. Trimming left V 6 bases short and J 4 bases short, with 10 bases between. Germline V lookup: CDR1 SGHRS, CDR2 YFSETQ. The CDR3 contains 12 residues. CDR3 nucleotide sequence: TGCGCCAGCACCCAGAATGGCTATGGCTACACCTTC. This translates into CASTQNGYGYTF.

The V and J genes are TRBV4-1 and TRBJ1-3; no clear D. Germline V gene sequence: CDR1 MGHRA, CDR2 YSYEKL. V lost 1 base and J 0 bases, leaving 7 bases between the germline ends. This CDR3 comprises 15 residues. The CDR3 sequence is CASSQGSVSGNTIYF. CDR3 nucleotide sequence: TGCGCCAGCAGCCAAGGAAGTGTCTCTGGAAACACCATATATTTT.

The V call is TRBV19, the J call TRBJ1-5; D ambiguous. The V gene lost 6 bases and the J gene lost 7 bases, with 13 bases spanning the gap. The CDR3 is made up of 13 amino acids. Germline CDR1 reads LNHDA; CDR2 reads SQIVND (reference sequence). Here the CDR3 reads CASRTVSGQPQHF. DNA for the CDR3: TGTGCCAGTAGGACGGTTTCCGGGCAGCCCCAGCATTTT.

The V and J genes are TRBV5-6 and TRBJ1-2; 7 bases match TRBD1. From germline, CDR1 is SGHDT and CDR2 YYEEEE. The CDR3 covers 13 residues. The junction had 1 base not matched to a gene; V was cut back by 1 base and J by 4 bases. DNA of the CDR3: TGTGCCAGCAGCTTGCAGGGGGTCTATGGCTACACCTTC. This gives the protein CASSLQGVYGYTF.

The CDR3 reads CASSLVTGHYEQYF. As DNA, the CDR3 is TGTGCCAGCAGCTTAGTAACAGGACATTACGAGCAGTACTTC. The chain combines TRBV7-2 with TRBJ2-7, with D possibly matching TRBD1 (5 bases). The CDR3 has 14 residues. Trimming removed 1 base at V and 4 bases at J, with 11 bases between. Germline CDR1 and CDR2: SGHTA and FQGNSA.

The chain recombines TRBV6-5 with TRBJ1-2; D gene uncertain. V lost 7 bases to trimming and J lost 2 bases, with 8 bases between them. Germline lookup yields CDR1 MNHEY and CDR2 SVGAGI. The CDR3 contains 12 residues. For the CDR3, the DNA is TGTGCCAGCATTTCTCAGAACTATGGCTACACCTTC. Residues: CASISQNYGYTF.

Turning to this clone: This sample includes further DNA sequences coding for the same CDR3. This rearrangement joins TRBV3-1 (or the pseudogene TRBV3-2) to TRBJ2-4; possibly TRBD1 for D (5 bases). In germline, CDR1 is LGHDT, CDR2 YNNKEL (reference sequence). The CDR3 spans 17 residues. Deletions cut 3 bases from V and 0 bases from J, with 15 bases between. CDR3 sequence reads: CASSHRGSRLAKNIQYF. The CDR3 region has the DNA TGTGCCAGCAGCCATAGGGGCTCCCGCCTAGCCAAAAACATTCAGTACTTC.

The V call is TRBV6-1, the J call TRBJ1-1, with 7 bases lining up with TRBD1. The ends lost 2 bases at V and 4 bases at J; junction bases unmatched: 7. Per the germline V gene, CDR1 is MNHNS and CDR2 is SASEGT. This CDR3 is 15 amino acids long. Here the CDR3 reads CASSERVAGGTEAFF. For the CDR3, the DNA is TGTGCCAGCAGTGAAAGGGTGGCAGGGGGCACTGAAGCTTTCTTT.

The chain has TRBV2 and TRBJ1-5; 7 bases are a match to TRBD1. Germline values: CDR1 SNHLY, CDR2 FYNNEI. The trim removed 2 bases at V and 3 bases at J, leaving 4 bases unmatched. The CDR3 totals 15 residues. This CDR3 reads CASSEYRGNNQPQHF. In nucleotides, the CDR3 is TGTGCCAGCAGTGAATACAGGGGTAACAATCAGCCCCAGCATTTT. The full variable domain, with the rest looked up from reference TRBV2 and TRBJ1-5, is EPEVTQTPSHQVTQMGQEVILRCVPISNHLYFYWYRQILGQKVEFLVSFYNNEISEKSEIFDDQFSVERPDGSNFTLKIRSTKLEDSAMYFCASSEYRGNNQPQHFGDGTRLSIL.

This chain connects TRBV11-3 to TRBJ1-1; D remains ambiguous. The CDR3 consists of 13 residues. Trimming cost V 4 bases and J 5 bases, with 11 bases left between them. Germline V gives CDR1 SGHNT, CDR2 YENEEA. The CDR3 DNA follows: TGTGCCAGCAGCTCTAAGACGGCGACTGAAGCTTTCTTT. Amino acids: CASSSKTATEAFF.

This chain connects TRBV5-1 to TRBJ2-7, with TRBD1 identical over 9 bases. The ends lost 2 bases at V and 6 bases at J; junction bases unmatched: 3. The CDR3 is 13 residues long. CDR1 SGHRS and CDR2 YFSETQ come from the germline V gene. The CDR3 loop reads CASSFTGGTEQYF. As DNA, the CDR3 is TGCGCCAGCAGCTTTACAGGGGGCACCGAGCAGTACTTC.

This clone was detected once. The genes are TRBV10-3 and TRBJ2-7, with 11 bases fitting TRBD1. V lost 2 bases, J lost 3 bases, and 3 bases stayed unmatched. The CDR3 consists of 15 residues. Per germline, CDR1 ENHRY and CDR2 SYGVKD. The CDR3 DNA reads TGTGCCATCAGTGAGGGGACAGGGGGAGTCTACGAGCAGTACTTC. Encoded protein: CAISEGTGGVYEQYF.

This rearrangement joins TRBV14 to TRBJ2-7; the D is unclear. The germline V gene has CDR1 SGHDN and CDR2 FVKESK. Trimming pared 0 bases from V and 9 bases from J, leaving 12 bases between. The CDR3 is 13 amino acids. The CDR3 DNA reads TGTGCCAGCAGCCAAGATCGGCGGACGCCGCAGTACTTC. Translating gives CASSQDRRTPQYF.

The chain is built from TRBV5-1 and TRBJ1-4; 11 positions agree with TRBD1. CDR1 SGHRS and CDR2 YFSETQ come from the germline V gene. This CDR3 has 14 amino acids. The V and J ends lost 6 bases and 7 bases, in that order; junction bases with no gene match: 5. The CDR3 DNA sequence: TGCGCCAGCACTCGAGGGACAGGGGGTGAAAAACTGTTTTTT. Amino acid sequence: CASTRGTGGEKLFF.

This chain joins TRBV11-3 and TRBJ2-3; 12 bases are shared with TRBD2. The CDR3 is 16 amino acids. Germline V CDR1 and CDR2: SGHNT, YENEEA. With V trimmed by 3 bases and J by 3 bases, 4 bases remained unmatched. CDR3 DNA: TGTGCCAGCAGCTTCTCTAGCGGGGGGGGTACAGATACGCAGTATTTT. Translating it yields CASSFSSGGGTDTQYF.

This clone was observed once. CDR3 protein: CASSFLTPSTDTQYF. CDR3 nucleotide sequence: TGTGCCAGCAGTTTTCTAACACCGAGCACAGATACGCAGTATTTT. The chain has TRBV27 and TRBJ2-3, with unresolved D. Trimming removed 3 bases from V and 0 bases from J, with 10 bases in between. The CDR3 is 15 amino acids. CDR1 MNHEY and CDR2 SMNVEV come from the germline V gene (reference sequence).

Only a few counts were recorded for this clone. The gene calls are TRBV24-1 and TRBJ2-5, with D possibly being TRBD1 (6 bases). V lost 6 bases and J 5 bases, leaving 9 bases between the germline ends. This CDR3 comprises 12 residues. Germline CDR1 is KGHDR and CDR2 is SFDVKD. The CDR3 sequence: CATSSGVETQYF. CDR3 DNA: TGTGCCACCAGTTCAGGGGTCGAGACCCAGTACTTC.